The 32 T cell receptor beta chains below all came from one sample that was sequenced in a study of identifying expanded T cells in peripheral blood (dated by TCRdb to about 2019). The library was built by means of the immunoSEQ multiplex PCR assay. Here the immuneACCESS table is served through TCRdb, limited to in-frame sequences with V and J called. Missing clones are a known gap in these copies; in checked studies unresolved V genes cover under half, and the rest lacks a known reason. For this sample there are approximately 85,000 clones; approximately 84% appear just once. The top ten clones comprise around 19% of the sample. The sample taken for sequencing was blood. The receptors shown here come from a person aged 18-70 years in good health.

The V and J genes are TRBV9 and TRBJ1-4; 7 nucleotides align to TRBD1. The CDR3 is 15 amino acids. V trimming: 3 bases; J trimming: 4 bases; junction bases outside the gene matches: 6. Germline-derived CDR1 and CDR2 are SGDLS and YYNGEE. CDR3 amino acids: CASSGSGTVNEKLFF. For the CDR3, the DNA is TGTGCCAGCAGCGGTTCCGGGACAGTTAATGAAAAACTGTTTTTT.

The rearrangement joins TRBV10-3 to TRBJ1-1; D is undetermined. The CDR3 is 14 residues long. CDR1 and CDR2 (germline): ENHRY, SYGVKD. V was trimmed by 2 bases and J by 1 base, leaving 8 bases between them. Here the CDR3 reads CAISETGPNTEAFF. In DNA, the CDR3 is TGTGCCATCAGTGAGACGGGCCCGAACACTGAAGCTTTCTTT.

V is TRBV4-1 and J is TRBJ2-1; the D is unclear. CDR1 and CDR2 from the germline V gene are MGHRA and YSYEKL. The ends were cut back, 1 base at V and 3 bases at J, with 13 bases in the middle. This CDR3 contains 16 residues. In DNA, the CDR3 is TGCGCCAGCAGCCAAGTGGACCTTATTAGCTACAATGAGCAGTTCTTC. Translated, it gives CASSQVDLISYNEQFF.

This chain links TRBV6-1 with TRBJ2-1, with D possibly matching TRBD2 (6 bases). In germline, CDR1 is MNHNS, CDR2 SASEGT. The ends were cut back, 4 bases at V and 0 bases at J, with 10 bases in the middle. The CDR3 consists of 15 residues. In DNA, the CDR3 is TGTGCCAGCAGTGGAGTCGGGAGCTCCTACAATGAGCAGTTCTTC. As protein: CASSGVGSSYNEQFF.

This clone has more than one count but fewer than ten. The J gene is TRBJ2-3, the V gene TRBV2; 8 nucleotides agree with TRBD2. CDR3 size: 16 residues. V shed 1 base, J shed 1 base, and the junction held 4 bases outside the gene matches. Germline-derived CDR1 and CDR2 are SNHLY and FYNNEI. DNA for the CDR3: TGTGCCAGCAGTGAAGGACTAGCGCGACGCACAGATACGCAGTATTTT. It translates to CASSEGLARRTDTQYF.

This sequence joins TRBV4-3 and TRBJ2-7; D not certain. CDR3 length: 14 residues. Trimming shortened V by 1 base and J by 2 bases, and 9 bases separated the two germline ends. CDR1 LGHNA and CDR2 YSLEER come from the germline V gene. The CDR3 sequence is CASSQGPATYEQYF. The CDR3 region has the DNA TGCGCCAGCAGCCAAGGCCCAGCGACCTACGAGCAGTACTTC.

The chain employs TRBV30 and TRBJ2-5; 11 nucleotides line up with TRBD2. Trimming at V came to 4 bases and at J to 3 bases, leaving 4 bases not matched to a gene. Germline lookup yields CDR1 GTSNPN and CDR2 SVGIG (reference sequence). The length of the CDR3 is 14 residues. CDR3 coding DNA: TGTGCCTGGAAACGACTAGCGGGGAAAGAGACCCAGTACTTC. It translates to CAWKRLAGKETQYF.

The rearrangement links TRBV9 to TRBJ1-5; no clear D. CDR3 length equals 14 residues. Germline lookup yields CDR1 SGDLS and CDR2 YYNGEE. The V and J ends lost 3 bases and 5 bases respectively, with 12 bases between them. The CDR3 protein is CASSAYGRDQPQHF. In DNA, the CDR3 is TGTGCCAGCAGCGCCTATGGACGGGATCAGCCCCAGCATTTT.

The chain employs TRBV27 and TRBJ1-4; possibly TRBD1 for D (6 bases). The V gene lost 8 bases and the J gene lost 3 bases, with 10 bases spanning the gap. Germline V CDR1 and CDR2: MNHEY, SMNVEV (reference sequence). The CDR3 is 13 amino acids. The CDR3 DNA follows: TGTGCCAGCCAGGGGCGGGCTAATGAAAAACTGTTTTTT. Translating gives CASQGRANEKLFF. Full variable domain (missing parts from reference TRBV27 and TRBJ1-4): EAQVTQNPRYLITVTGKKLTVTCSQNMNHEYMSWYRQDPGLGLRQIYYSMNVEVTDKGDVPEGYKVSRKEKRNFPLILESPSPNQTSLYFCASQGRANEKLFFGSGTQLSVL.

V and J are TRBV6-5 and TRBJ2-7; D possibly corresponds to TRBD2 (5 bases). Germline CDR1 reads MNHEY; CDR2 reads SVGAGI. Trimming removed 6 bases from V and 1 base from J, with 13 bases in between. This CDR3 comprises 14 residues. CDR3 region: CASSASWESYEQYF. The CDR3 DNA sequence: TGTGCCAGCAGCGCCTCCTGGGAGTCCTACGAGCAGTACTTC.

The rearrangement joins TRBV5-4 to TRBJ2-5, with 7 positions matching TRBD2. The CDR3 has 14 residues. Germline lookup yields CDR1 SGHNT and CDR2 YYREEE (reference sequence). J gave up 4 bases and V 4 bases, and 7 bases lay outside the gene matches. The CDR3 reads CASSRHSGGETQYF. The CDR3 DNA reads TGTGCCAGCAGCCGTCATTCGGGGGGAGAGACCCAGTACTTC.

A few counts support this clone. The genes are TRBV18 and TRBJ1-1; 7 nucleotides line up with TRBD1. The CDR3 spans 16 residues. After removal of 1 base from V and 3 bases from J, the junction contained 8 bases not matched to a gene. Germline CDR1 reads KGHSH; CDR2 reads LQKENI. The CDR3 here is CASSPQGAQMDTEAFF. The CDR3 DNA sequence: TGTGCCAGCTCACCACAGGGGGCGCAAATGGACACTGAAGCTTTCTTT. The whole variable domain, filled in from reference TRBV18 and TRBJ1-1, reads NAGVMQNPRHLVRRRGQEARLRCSPMKGHSHVYWYRQLPEEGLKFMVYLQKENIIDESGMPKERFSAEFPKEGPSILRIQQVVRGDSAAYFCASSPQGAQMDTEAFFGQGTRLTVV.

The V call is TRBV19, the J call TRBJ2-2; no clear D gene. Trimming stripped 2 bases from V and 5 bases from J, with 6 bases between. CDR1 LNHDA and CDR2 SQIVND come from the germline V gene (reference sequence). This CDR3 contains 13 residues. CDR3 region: CASSILGTGELFF. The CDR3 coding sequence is TGTGCCAGTAGTATACTGGGGACCGGGGAGCTGTTTTTT.

The CDR3 sequence: CASSLNLYQETQYF. CDR3 sequence (DNA): TGTGCCAGCAGTCTAAATTTGTACCAAGAGACCCAGTACTTC. The chain uses TRBV6-5 and TRBJ2-5; the D is unclear. Germline CDR1 MNHEY, CDR2 SVGAGI. The V end was cut by 5 bases, the J end by 0 bases, with 10 bases between. The CDR3 covers 14 residues.

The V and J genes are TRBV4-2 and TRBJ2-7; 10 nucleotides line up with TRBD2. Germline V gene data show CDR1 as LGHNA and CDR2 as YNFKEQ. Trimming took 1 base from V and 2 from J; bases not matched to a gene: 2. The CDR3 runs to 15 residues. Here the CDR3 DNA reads TGTGCCAGCAGCCAAGGGACTAGCGGCACCTACGAGCAGTACTTC. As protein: CASSQGTSGTYEQYF.

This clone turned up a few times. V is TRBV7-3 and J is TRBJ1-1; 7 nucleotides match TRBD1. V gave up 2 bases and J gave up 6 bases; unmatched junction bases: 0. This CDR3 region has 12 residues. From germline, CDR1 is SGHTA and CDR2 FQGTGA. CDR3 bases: TGTGCCAGCAGCTTAGGACAGGCTGAAGCTTTCTTT. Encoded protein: CASSLGQAEAFF.

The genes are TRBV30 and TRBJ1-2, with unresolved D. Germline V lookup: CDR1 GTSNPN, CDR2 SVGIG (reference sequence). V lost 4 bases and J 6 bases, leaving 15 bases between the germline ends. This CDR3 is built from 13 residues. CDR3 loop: CAWTIAGNNGYTF. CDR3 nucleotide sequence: TGTGCCTGGACGATAGCCGGAAATAATGGCTACACCTTC.

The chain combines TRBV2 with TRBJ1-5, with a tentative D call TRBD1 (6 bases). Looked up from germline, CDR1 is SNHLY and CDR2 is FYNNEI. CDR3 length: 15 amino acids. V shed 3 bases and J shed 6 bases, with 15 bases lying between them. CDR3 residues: CASSEGRGESQPQHF. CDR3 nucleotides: TGTGCCAGCAGTGAGGGCAGGGGAGAAAGTCAGCCCCAGCATTTT.

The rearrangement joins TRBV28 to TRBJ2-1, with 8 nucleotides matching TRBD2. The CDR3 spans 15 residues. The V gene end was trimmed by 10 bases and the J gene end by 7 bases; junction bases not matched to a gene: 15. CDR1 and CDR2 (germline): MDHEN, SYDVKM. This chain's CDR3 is CATLNQRESQNEQFF. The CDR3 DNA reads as TGTGCCACTTTGAACCAGCGGGAGTCTCAAAATGAGCAGTTCTTC.

CDR3 nucleotide sequence: TGTGCCAGCAGCTTCGGACAGGGGGCCGGCTACACCTTC. It codes for CASSFGQGAGYTF. The chain joins TRBV5-6 to TRBJ1-2; 11 bases match TRBD1. CDR1 is SGHDT, CDR2 YYEEEE, per germline. The CDR3 extends over 13 amino acids. The V gene end was trimmed by 2 bases and the J gene end by 8 bases; junction bases not matched to a gene: 2.

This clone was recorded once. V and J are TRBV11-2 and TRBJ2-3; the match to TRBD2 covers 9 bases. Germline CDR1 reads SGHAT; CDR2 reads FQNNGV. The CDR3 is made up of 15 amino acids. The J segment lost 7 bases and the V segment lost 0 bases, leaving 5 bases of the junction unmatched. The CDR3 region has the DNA TGTGCCAGCAGCTTAGATCGTCTAGCGGGATATACGCAGTATTTT. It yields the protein CASSLDRLAGYTQYF.

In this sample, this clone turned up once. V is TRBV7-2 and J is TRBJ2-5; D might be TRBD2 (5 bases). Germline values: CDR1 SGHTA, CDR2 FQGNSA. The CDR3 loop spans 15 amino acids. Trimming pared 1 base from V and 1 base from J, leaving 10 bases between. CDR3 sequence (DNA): TGTGCCAGCAGCTTAGTCATCGGGGTCCAAGAGACCCAGTACTTC. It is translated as CASSLVIGVQETQYF.

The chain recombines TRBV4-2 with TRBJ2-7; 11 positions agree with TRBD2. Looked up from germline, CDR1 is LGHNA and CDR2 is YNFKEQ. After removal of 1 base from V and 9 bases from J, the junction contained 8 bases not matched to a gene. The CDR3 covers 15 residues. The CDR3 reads CASSQALAGVGLQYF. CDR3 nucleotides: TGTGCCAGCAGCCAAGCACTAGCGGGAGTGGGTTTGCAGTACTTC.

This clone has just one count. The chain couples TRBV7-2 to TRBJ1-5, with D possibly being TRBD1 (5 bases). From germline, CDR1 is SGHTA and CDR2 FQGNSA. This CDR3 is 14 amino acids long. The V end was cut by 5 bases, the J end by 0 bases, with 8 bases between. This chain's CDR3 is CASSRGYSNQPQHF. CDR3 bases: TGTGCCAGCAGCCGGGGCTATAGCAATCAGCCCCAGCATTTT.

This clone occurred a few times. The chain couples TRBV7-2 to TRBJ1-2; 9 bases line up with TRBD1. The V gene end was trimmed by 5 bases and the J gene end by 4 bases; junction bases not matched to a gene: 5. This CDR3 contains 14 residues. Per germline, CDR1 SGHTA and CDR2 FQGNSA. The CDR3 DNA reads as TGTGCCAGCAGCCTGGACAGGGGACCCTATGGCTACACCTTC. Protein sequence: CASSLDRGPYGYTF.

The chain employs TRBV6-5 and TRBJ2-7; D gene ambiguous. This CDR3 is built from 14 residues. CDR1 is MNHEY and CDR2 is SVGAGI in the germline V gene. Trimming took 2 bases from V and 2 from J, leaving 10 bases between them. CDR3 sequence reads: CASSYVPWAYEQYF. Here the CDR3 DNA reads TGTGCCAGCAGTTACGTGCCCTGGGCCTACGAGCAGTACTTC.

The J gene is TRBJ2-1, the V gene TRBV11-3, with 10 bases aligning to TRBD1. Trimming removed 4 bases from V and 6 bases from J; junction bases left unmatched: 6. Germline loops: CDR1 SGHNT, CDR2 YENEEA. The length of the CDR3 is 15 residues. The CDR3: CASSSGQGNVNEQFF. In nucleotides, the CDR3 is TGTGCCAGCAGCTCGGGACAGGGGAACGTCAATGAGCAGTTCTTC.

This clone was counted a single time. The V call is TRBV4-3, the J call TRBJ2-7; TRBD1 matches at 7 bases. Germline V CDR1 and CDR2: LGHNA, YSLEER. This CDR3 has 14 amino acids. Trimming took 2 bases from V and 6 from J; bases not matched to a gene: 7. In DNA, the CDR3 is TGCGCCAGCAGCCAAACATCGGGACAGAGCGAGCAGTACTTC. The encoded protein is CASSQTSGQSEQYF.

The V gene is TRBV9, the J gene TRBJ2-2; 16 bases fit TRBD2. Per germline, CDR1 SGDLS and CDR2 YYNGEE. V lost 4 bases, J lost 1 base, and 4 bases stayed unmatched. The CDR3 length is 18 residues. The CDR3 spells CASSPGLAGGMNTGELFF. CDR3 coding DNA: TGTGCCAGCAGCCCGGGACTAGCGGGAGGGATGAACACCGGGGAGCTGTTTTTT.

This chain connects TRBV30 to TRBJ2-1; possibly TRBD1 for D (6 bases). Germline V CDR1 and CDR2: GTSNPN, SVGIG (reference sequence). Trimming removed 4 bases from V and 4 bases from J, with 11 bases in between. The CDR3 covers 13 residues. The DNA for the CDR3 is TGTGCCTGGACCACAGGGTTTTACAATGAGCAGTTCTTC. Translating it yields CAWTTGFYNEQFF.

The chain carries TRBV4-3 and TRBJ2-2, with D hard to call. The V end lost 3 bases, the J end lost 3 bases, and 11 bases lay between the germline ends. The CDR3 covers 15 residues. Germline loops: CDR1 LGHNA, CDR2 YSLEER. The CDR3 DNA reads TGCGCCAGCAGCCAGACGATTGGAGACACCGGGGAGCTGTTTTTT. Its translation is CASSQTIGDTGELFF.

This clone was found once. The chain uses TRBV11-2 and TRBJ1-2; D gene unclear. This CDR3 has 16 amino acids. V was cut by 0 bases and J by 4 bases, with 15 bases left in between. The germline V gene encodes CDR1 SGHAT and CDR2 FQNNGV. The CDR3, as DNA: TGTGCCAGCAGCTTAGATATAGGAGGGTTCACCTATGGCTACACCTTC. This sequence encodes CASSLDIGGFTYGYTF.